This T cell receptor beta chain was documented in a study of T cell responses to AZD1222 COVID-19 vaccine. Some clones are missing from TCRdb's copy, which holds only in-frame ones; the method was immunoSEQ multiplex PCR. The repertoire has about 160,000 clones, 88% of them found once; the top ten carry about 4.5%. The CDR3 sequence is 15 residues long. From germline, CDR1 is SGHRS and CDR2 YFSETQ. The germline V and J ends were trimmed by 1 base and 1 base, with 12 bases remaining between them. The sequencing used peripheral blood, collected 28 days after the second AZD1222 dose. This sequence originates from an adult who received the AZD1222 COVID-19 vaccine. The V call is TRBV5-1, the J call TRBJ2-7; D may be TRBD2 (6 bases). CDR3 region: CASSLWQGGSYEQYF. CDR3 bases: TGCGCCAGCAGCTTGTGGCAGGGAGGATCCTACGAGCAGTACTTC.